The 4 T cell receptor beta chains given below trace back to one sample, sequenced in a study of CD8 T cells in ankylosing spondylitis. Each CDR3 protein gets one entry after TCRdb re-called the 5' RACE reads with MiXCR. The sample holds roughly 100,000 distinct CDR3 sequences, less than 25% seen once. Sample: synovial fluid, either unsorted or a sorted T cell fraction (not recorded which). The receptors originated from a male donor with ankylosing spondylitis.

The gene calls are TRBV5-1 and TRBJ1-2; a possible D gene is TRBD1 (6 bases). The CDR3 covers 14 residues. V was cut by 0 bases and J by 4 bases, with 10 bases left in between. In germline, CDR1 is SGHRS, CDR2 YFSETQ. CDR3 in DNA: TGCGCCAGCAGCTTGGAGGGGGAAGGCTATGGCTACACCTTC. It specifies CASSLEGEGYGYTF.

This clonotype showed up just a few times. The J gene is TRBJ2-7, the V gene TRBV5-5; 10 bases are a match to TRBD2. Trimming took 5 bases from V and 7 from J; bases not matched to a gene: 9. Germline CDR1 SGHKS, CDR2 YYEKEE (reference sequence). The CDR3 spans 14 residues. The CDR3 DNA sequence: TGTGCCAGCAGTTTACTAGCGGGATCGGGGGAGCAGTACGTC. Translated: CASSLLAGSGEQYV.

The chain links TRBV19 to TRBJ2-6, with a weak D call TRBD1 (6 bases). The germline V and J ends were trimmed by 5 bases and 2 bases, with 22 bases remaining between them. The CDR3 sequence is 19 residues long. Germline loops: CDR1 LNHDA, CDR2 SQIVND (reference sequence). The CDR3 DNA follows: TGTGCCAGTAGTTTGGTGTACGGCAGGGGAGTGCCTGGGGCCAACGTCCTGACTTTC. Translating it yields CASSLVYGRGVPGANVLTF.

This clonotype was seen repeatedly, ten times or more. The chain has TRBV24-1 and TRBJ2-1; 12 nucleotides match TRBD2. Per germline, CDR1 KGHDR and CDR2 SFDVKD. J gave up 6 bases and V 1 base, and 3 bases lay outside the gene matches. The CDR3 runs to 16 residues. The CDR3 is CATSDFLAGGSNEQFF. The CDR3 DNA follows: TGTGCCACCAGTGATTTCCTAGCGGGAGGGAGCAATGAGCAGTTCTTC.